These T cell receptor beta chains were read from a single sample in a study of T cell responses to AZD1222 COVID-19 vaccine. Produced via immunoSEQ multiplex PCR; TCRdb's table is partial and in-frame only. Of some 110,000 clones in the sample, around 90% were seen once. The sample was peripheral blood, taken 28 days after the second AZD1222 dose. The receptors shown here come from an adult who received the AZD1222 COVID-19 vaccine. Both conserved end residues are part of each CDR3. Fields, in order: D gene, V gene, CDR3 length, clone size, J gene, CDR3 DNA, CDR3 protein. A D gene is named only where the DNA matches it firmly. Not every row has a clone size; where given, it reads once, few, many or a size class.

-	TRBV27	13	-	TRBJ1-1	TGTGCCAGCAGTTTAGGGACCCCATTTGAAGCTTTCTTT	CASSLGTPFEAFF
-	TRBV7-6	16	many	TRBJ1-1	TGTGCCAGCAGCGAAGGACAGAGGGGCGTGAACACTGAAGCTTTCTTT	CASSEGQRGVNTEAFF
TRBD1	TRBV11-3	15	few	TRBJ1-4	TGTGCCAGCAGCCGCCCCAGGGGGGGTCATGAAAAACTGTTTTTT	CASSRPRGGHEKLFF
-	TRBV11-2	14	-	TRBJ2-7	TGTGCCAGCAGCTTAGAGGGAAGAGGCGACGAGCAGTACTTC	CASSLEGRGDEQYF
-	TRBV6-6	12	-	TRBJ1-2	TGTGCCAGCAGTTACTCAGGGGATGGCTACACCTTC	CASSYSGDGYTF
-	TRBV30	14	-	TRBJ2-1	TGTGCCTGGAGTGTAGGTGGGTTCTACAATGAGCAGTTCTTC	CAWSVGGFYNEQFF
TRBD2	TRBV7-8	14	-	TRBJ2-7	TGTGCCAGCAGCCCCGTAGCGGGAGGCTGGGAGCAGTACTTC	CASSPVAGGWEQYF
TRBD1	TRBV19	14	-	TRBJ2-7	TGTGCCAGTAGGGCAGGACAGGATCGTTACGAGCAGTACTTC	CASRAGQDRYEQYF
TRBD1	TRBV7-2	16	-	TRBJ2-7	TGTGCCAGCAGCTTAGAAGCGACAGGGGGGTTTCGCGAGCAGTACTTC	CASSLEATGGFREQYF
-	TRBV30	12	-	TRBJ1-1	TGTGCCTGGAGTAGGACAGCCACTGAAGCTTTCTTT	CAWSRTATEAFF
-	TRBV5-6	14	-	TRBJ1-6	TGTGCCAGCAGCTTGGCAGTCTACAATTCACCCCTCCACTTT	CASSLAVYNSPLHF
TRBD2	TRBV7-2	16	-	TRBJ2-5	TGTGCCAGCAGCAGATCACGGGGGGGATACCAAGAGACCCAGTACTTC	CASSRSRGGYQETQYF
-	TRBV7-3	16	-	TRBJ2-2	TGTGCCAGCAGCTTAAGACCCGGACAGACCACCGGGGAGCTGTTTTTT	CASSLRPGQTTGELFF
-	TRBV19	16	-	TRBJ1-1	TGTGCCAGTAGTATAGATCAAAGGAGAGGGAACACTGAAGCTTTCTTT	CASSIDQRRGNTEAFF
-	TRBV19	15	-	TRBJ1-5	TGTGCCAGTAGCCTGACAGATTATAGCAATCAGCCCCAGCATTTT	CASSLTDYSNQPQHF
-	TRBV13	14	once	TRBJ2-7	TGTGCCAGCAGCTTAGGACAGTCCTCCTACGAGCAGTACTTC	CASSLGQSSYEQYF
-	TRBV20-1	10	-	TRBJ2-1	TGCAGTGCTAGAGATCGTGAGCAGTTCTTC	CSARDREQFF
TRBD2	TRBV10-3	16	-	TRBJ2-7	TGTGCCATCAGTGAGCCTGCTAGCGGGAGCTCCTACGAGCAGTACTTC	CAISEPASGSSYEQYF
TRBD2	TRBV15	13	-	TRBJ2-7	TGTGCCACCAGCAGAGCGGGAGGGGACGAGCAGTACTTC	CATSRAGGDEQYF
TRBD1	TRBV27	15	-	TRBJ1-2	TGTGCCAGCAGAGAGAAGGGGGCTACGTACTATGGCTACACCTTC	CASREKGATYYGYTF
-	TRBV10-3	11	-	TRBJ2-7	TGTGCCATCAGTTTCCAGGGTGAGCAGTACTTC	CAISFQGEQYF
TRBD2	TRBV27	18	-	TRBJ2-3	TGTGCCAGCAAGTTCGAGCGGGAGGGCGGGACCTCTCCAGATACGCAGTATTTT	CASKFEREGGTSPDTQYF
TRBD2	TRBV5-4	15	-	TRBJ2-2	TGTGCCAGCAGCTTGGAACTAGCGGGAACCGGGGAGCTGTTTTTT	CASSLELAGTGELFF
TRBD1	TRBV20-1	16	-	TRBJ1-5	TGCAGTGCCAGTCTCCCCGGGGACAGAAGCAATCAGCCCCAGCATTTT	CSASLPGDRSNQPQHF
-	TRBV4-3	15	-	TRBJ1-1	TGCGCCAGCAGCCAAGATGGCTCAGGGAGGACTGAAGCTTTCTTT	CASSQDGSGRTEAFF
-	TRBV7-2	15	-	TRBJ1-5	TGTGCCAGCAGTACGGCCCCGGGAAACAATCAGCCCCAGCATTTT	CASSTAPGNNQPQHF
-	TRBV7-2	14	-	TRBJ2-7	TGTGCCAGCAGCTTAAACGGTGCCGGGGGCGAGCAGTACTTC	CASSLNGAGGEQYF
-	TRBV14	13	-	TRBJ2-1	TGTGCCAGCAGGGCGCGGGGAGAGAATGAGCAGTTCTTC	CASRARGENEQFF
-	TRBV6-5	14	-	TRBJ2-3	TGTGCCAGCAGTTACTCGGGTAGAGGAGATACGCAGTATTTT	CASSYSGRGDTQYF
TRBD2	TRBV3-1/TRBV3-2	14	-	TRBJ2-5	TGTGCCAGCAGCCGCGTAGCGGGAAAAGAGACCCAGTACTTC	CASSRVAGKETQYF
TRBD1	TRBV5-5	15	-	TRBJ1-6	TGTGCCAGCAGCCCAGGACAGGGGTCTACTCCACCCCTCCACTTT	CASSPGQGSTPPLHF
-	TRBV7-3	15	-	TRBJ2-7	TGTGCCAGCAGCGAGGATCCAACACTTGCCTACGAGCAGTACTTC	CASSEDPTLAYEQYF
-	TRBV27	15	once	TRBJ1-5	TGTGCCAGCAACCTCCAGGGAGCTAGCAATCAGCCCCAGCATTTT	CASNLQGASNQPQHF
-	TRBV12-3/TRBV12-4	12	-	TRBJ1-1	TGTGCCAGCAGTTGGGGGGGGATCAAAGCTTTCTTT	CASSWGGIKAFF
-	TRBV7-8	12	-	TRBJ1-5	TGTGCCAGCAGCTCGGACAGTAGAGCCCAGCATTTT	CASSSDSRAQHF
TRBD1	TRBV13	13	-	TRBJ1-2	TGTGCCAGCAGCTTAGATAGGGGGCATGGCTACACCTTC	CASSLDRGHGYTF
-	TRBV19	15	-	TRBJ2-7	TGTGCCAGTACTCCCGGGACTCTGTCTACGGACGAGCAGTACTTC	CASTPGTLSTDEQYF
TRBD1	TRBV5-5	14	-	TRBJ2-5	TGTGCCAGCAGCTTCCGGACAGGGGATGAGACCCAGTACTTC	CASSFRTGDETQYF
TRBD1	TRBV7-2	17	-	TRBJ1-3	TGTGCCAGCAGCCTATGGGACAGTTCCTCCTCTGGAAACACCATATATTTT	CASSLWDSSSSGNTIYF
-	TRBV11-3	14	-	TRBJ1-1	TGTGCCAGCAGCTTATCCACAACGAACACTGAAGCTTTCTTT	CASSLSTTNTEAFF
-	TRBV29-1	14	-	TRBJ1-2	TGCAGCGTTGAAGATTTGGGCCAGCCCTATGGCTACACCTTC	CSVEDLGQPYGYTF
-	TRBV27	13	-	TRBJ1-1	TGTGCCTCACAATACAGGGATGGCACTGAAGCTTTCTTT	CASQYRDGTEAFF
-	TRBV6-2/TRBV6-3	18	-	TRBJ2-7	TGTGCCAGCAGTTACCCGCCAGCTAGAACCGAACGTCCCTACGAGCAGTACTTC	CASSYPPARTERPYEQYF
-	TRBV21-1	17	-	TRBJ2-5	TGTGCCAGCAGCCCCCGGACTAGCGGGGGATCCGGGGAGACCCAGTACTTC	CASSPRTSGGSGETQYF
-	TRBV6-4	15	-	TRBJ1-5	TGTGCCAGCCCCGGACCGGTTCGAGGCAATCAGCCCCAGCATTTT	CASPGPVRGNQPQHF
-	TRBV29-1	11	-	TRBJ1-1	TGCAGCGTTTTTCGGGTGGAGGGAGCTTTCTTT	CSVFRVEGAFF
-	TRBV10-2	16	-	TRBJ2-5	TGCGCCAGCAGTCCCGGGGAGCGCAGGTACCAAGAGACCCAGTACTTC	CASSPGERRYQETQYF
-	TRBV20-1	11	-	TRBJ2-5	TGCAGTGCTAGAGGTGTGGAGACCCAGTACTTC	CSARGVETQYF
-	TRBV4-1	14	-	TRBJ1-2	TGCGCCAGCAGGTTCATGGGCGGCGACTATGGCTACACCTTC	CASRFMGGDYGYTF
-	TRBV7-9	14	-	TRBJ1-4	TGTGCCAGCAGCTTAGAAGGGGGAAGTGAAAAACTGTTTTTT	CASSLEGGSEKLFF